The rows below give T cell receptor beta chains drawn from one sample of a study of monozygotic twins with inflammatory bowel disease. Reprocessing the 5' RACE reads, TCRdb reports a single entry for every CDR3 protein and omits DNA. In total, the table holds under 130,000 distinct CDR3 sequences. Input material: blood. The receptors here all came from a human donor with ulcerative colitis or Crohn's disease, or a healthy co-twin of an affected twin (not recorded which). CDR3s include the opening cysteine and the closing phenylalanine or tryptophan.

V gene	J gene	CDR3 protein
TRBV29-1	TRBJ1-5	CSVQTANQPQHF
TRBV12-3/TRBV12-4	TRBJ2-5	CASTLSSFQGETQYF
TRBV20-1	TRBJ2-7	CSAPGDWDQQYF
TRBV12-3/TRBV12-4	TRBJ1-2	CASSPGTVFSGGYTF
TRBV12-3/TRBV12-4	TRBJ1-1	CASSLLVEGTEAFF
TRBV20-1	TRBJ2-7	CSAKGDGSYEQYF
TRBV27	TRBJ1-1	CASSLVGAWAEAFF
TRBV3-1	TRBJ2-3	CASRTSGGRGDTQYF
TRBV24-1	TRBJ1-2	CATSDWDRAYGYTF
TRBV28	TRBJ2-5	CASSFLASQETQYF
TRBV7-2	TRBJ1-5	CASSRGTGVSNQPQHF
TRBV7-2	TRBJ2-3	CASSLAILAGTDTQYF
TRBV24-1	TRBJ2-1	CATSDWRLATPGAQFF
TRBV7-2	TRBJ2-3	CASSPGGGGLGSTQYF
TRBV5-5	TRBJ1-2	CASSLGNYGYTF
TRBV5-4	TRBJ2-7	CASSFLGGMNYEQYF
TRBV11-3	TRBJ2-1	CASSLGLAGTNEQFF
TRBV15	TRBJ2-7	CATSRGMLFSYEQYF
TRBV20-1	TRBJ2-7	CSARDTKRVEQYF
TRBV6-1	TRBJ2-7	CASSEQTSSYEQYF
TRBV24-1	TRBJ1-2	CATSDPGQSLEHGYTF
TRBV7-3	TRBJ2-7	CASSRSGGDYEQYF
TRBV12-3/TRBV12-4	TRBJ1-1	CASSWDQHLTEAFF
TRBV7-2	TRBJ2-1	CASSPGGGRANEQFF
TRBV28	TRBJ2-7	CASSSGPNEQYF
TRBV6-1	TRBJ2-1	CASSEARYNEQFF
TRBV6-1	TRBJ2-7	CAGGTSGTSEQYF
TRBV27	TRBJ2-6	CASSLAGANVLTF
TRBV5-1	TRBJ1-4	CASRTQSNEKLFF
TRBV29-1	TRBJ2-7	CSVGTGFYEQYF
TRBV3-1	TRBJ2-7	CASSRTSDSSYEQYF
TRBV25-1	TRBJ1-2	CASSPGNLNRGVKGYTF
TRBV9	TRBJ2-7	CASSGGQDNSYEQYF